This T cell receptor (beta chain) emerged from a study of cytomegalovirus exposure and HLA in healthy donors. Overall study findings and caveats: Within an earlier analysis, most TCR beta V segments proved productive either about 90% or about 30% of the time. Diagnosis of cytomegalovirus status made by the classifier reportedly showed high specificity and sensitivity.

60 Vbeta and 13 Jbeta primers were used in PCR. The data were produced by immunoSEQ multiplex PCR, yet TCRdb's version contains in-frame clones alone and is incomplete. The ten top clones account for 1.5% to 2.5%, within a sample of around 130,000 clones. As to this clone: Antigen specificity is unknown.

This TCR was recovered from a woman in her sixties or seventies in good health and CMV-seronegative. What was sequenced was PBMCs.

The CDR3 region is CASSGSPTATVRGRRTDTQYF. The CDR3 DNA reads TGTGCCAGCAGCGGTTCCCCCACGGCGACAGTTCGAGGGAGGCGGACAGATACGCAGTATTTT. The chain joins TRBV9 to TRBJ2-3, with D possibly being TRBD2 (6 bases). Germline CDR1 SGDLS, CDR2 YYNGEE. Trimming stripped 3 bases from V and 3 bases from J, with 32 bases between. The CDR3 has 21 amino acids.